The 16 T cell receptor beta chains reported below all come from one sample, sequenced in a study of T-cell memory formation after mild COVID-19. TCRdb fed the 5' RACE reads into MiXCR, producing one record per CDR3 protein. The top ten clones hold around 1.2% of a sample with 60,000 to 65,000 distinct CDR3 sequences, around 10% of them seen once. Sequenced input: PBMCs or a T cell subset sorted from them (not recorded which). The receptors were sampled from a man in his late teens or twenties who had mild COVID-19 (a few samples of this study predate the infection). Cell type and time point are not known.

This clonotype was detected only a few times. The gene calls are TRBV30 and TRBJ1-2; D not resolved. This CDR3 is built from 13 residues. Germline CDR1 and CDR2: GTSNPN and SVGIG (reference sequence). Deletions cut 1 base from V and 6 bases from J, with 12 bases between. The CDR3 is CAWSGIRRNGYTF. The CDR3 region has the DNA TGTGCCTGGAGTGGGATCAGGAGAAATGGCTACACCTTC.

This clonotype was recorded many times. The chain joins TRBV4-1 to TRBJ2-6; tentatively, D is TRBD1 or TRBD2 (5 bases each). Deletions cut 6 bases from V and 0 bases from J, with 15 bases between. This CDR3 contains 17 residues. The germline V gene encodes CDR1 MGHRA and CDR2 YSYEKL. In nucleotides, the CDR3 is TGCGCCAGCAGGGGGGACGGCTACTTCTCTGGGGCCAACGTCCTGACTTTC. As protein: CASRGDGYFSGANVLTF.

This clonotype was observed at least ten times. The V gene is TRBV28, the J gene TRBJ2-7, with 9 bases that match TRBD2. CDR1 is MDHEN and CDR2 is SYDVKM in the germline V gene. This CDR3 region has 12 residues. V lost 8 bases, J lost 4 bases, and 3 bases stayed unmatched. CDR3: CASGLALYEQYV. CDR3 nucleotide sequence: TGTGCCAGCGGACTAGCGCTATACGAGCAGTACGTC.

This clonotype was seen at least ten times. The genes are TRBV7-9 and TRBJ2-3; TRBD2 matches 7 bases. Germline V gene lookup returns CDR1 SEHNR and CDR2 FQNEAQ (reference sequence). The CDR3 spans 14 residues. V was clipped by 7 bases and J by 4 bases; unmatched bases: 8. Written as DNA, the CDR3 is TGTGCCAGCACTCGGCGGGGGTACCCAGATACGCAGTATTTT. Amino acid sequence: CASTRRGYPDTQYF. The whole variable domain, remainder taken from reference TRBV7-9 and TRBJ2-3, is DTGVSQNPRHKITKRGQNVTFRCDPISEHNRLYWYRQTLGQGPEFLTYFQNEAQLEKSRLLSDRFSAERPKGSFSTLEIQRTEQGDSAMYLCASTRRGYPDTQYFGPGTRLTVL.

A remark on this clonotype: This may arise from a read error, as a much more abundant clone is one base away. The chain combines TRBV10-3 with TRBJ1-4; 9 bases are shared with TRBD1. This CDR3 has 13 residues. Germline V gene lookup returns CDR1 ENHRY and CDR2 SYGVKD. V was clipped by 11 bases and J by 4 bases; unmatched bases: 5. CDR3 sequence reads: CASRQGDNEKLFF. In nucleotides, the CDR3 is TGTGCCTCAAGACAGGGGGATAATGAAAAACTGTTTTTT.

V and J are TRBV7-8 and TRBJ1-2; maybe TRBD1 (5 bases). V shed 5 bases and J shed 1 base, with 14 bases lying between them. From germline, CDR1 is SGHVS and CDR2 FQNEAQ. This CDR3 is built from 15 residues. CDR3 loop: CASSPTGGDNYGYTF. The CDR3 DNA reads TGTGCCAGCAGCCCAACTGGAGGGGATAACTATGGCTACACCTTC.

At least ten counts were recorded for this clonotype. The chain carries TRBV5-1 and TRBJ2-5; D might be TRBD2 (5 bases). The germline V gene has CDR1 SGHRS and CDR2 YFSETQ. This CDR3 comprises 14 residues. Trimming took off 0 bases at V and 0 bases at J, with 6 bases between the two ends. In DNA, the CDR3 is TGCGCCAGCAGCTTGGACGGGAACCAAGAGACCCAGTACTTC. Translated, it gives CASSLDGNQETQYF.

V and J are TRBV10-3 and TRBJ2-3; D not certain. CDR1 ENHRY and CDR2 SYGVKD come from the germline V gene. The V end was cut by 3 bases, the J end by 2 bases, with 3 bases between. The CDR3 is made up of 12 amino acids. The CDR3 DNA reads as TGTGCCATCAGTGACCACACAGATACGCAGTATTTT. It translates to CAISDHTDTQYF.

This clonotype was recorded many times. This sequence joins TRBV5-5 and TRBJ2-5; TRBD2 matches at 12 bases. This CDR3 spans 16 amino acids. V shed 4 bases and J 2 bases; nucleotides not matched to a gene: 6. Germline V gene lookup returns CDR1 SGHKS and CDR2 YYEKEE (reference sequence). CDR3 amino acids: CASSRGLAGPQETQYF. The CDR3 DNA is TGTGCCAGCAGCCGAGGACTAGCGGGGCCTCAAGAGACCCAGTACTTC.

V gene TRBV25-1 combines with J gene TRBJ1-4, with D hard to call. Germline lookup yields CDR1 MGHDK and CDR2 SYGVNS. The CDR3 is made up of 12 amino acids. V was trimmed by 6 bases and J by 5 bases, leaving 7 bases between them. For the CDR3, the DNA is TGTGCCAGCAGAAGCCTAAATGAAAAACTGTTTTTT. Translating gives CASRSLNEKLFF. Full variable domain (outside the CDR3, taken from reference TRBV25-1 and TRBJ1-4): EADIYQTPRYLVIGTGKKITLECSQTMGHDKMYWYQQDPGMELHLIHYSYGVNSTEKGDLSSESTVSRIRTEHFPLTLESARPSHTSQYLCASRSLNEKLFFGSGTQLSVL.

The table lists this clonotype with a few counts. CDR3 amino acids: CASSSLAGAGEQYF. Written as DNA, the CDR3 is TGTGCCAGCAGCTCGCTAGCGGGGGCGGGTGAGCAGTACTTC. This sequence joins TRBV5-4 and TRBJ2-7, with TRBD2 identical over 10 bases. J gave up 7 bases and V 3 bases, and 7 bases lay outside the gene matches. The CDR3 consists of 14 residues. In germline, CDR1 is SGHNT, CDR2 YYREEE (reference sequence).

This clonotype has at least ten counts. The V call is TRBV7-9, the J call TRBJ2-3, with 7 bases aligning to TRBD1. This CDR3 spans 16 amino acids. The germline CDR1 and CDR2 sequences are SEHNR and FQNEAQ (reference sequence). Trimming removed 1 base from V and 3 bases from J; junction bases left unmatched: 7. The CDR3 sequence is CASSLGGTGATDTQYF. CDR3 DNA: TGTGCCAGCAGCTTAGGTGGTACAGGGGCAACAGATACGCAGTATTTT.

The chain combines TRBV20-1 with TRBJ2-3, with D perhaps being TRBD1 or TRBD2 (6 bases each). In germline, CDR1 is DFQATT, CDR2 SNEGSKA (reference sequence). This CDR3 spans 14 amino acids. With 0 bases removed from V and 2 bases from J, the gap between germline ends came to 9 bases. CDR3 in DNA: TGCAGTGCTAGAGACGGGGGCCTCACAGATACGCAGTATTTT. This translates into CSARDGGLTDTQYF.

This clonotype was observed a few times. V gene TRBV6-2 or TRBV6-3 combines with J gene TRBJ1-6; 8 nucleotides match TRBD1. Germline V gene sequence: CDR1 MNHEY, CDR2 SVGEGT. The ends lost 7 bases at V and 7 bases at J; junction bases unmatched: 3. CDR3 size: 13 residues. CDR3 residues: CASTRQGNSPLHF. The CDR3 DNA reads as TGTGCCAGCACCCGACAGGGGAATTCACCCCTCCACTTT.

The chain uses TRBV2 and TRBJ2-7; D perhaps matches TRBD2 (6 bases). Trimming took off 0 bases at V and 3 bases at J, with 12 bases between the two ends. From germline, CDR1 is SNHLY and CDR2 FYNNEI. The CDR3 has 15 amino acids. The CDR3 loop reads CASSEAGGTDYEQYV. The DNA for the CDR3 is TGTGCCAGCAGTGAAGCGGGGGGAACCGACTACGAGCAGTACGTC.

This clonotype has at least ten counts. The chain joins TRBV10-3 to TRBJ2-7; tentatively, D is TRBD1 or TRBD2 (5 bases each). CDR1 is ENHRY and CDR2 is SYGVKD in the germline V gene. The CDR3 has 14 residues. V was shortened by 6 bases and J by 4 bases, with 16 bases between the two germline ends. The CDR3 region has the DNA TGTGCCATCAGCGAATCGGGACCGAGTTACGAGCAGTACGTC. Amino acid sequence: CAISESGPSYEQYV.